This T cell receptor beta chain came from a study of blood T cell repertoires in COVID-19. About the study: The United States, Italy and Spain provided the acute and convalescent COVID-19 samples. PBMCs, B-cell-depleted T cells, or T cells were the source of the cDNA or gDNA that made up the material.

In the authors' workflow: Reference gene primer amplification in the assay estimated nucleated cell counts. Assay used: immunoSEQ multiplex PCR; TCRdb lists only in-frame clones, some missing. D and trimming were read from the DNA, whereas the V and J calls and clone size are those reported in that table. This sample yields 81,000 or so clones, of which roughly 86% are seen a single time; 8% belongs to the top ten. V lost 1 base and J 7 bases, leaving 14 bases between the germline ends. This CDR3 region has 14 residues. Germline CDR1 SGHRS, CDR2 YFSETQ. The sample comprised peripheral blood. This chain uses TRBV5-1 with TRBJ1-2, with D tentatively TRBD1 (6 bases). The clonotype originates from a middle-aged man with active COVID-19. The CDR3: CASSLRPGEGGYTF. In DNA form, the CDR3 reads TGCGCCAGCAGCTTGAGGCCAGGGGAAGGTGGCTACACCTTC.